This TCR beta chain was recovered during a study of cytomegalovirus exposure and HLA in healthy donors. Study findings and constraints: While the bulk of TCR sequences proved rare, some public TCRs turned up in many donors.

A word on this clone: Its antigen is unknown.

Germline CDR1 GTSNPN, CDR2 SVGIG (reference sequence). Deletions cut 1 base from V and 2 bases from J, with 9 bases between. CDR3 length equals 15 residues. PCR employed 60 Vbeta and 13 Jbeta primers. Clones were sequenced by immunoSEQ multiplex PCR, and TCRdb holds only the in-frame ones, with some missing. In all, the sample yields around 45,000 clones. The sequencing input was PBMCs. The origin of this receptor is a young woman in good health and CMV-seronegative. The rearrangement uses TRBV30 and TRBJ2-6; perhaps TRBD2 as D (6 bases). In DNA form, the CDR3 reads TGTGCCTGGAGTGGGGGGGAAGCTGGGGCCAACGTCCTGACTTTC. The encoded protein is CAWSGGEAGANVLTF. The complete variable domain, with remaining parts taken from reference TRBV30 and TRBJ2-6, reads SQTIHQWPATLVQPVGSPLSLECTVEGTSNPNLYWYRQAAGRGLQLLFYSVGIGQISSEVPQNLSASRPQDRQFILSSKKLLLSDSGFYLCAWSGGEAGANVLTFGAGSRLTVL.